This passage covers 5 T cell receptor beta chains from one sample sequenced in a study of cytomegalovirus exposure and HLA in healthy donors. Vbeta (60) and Jbeta (13) primers were used in the PCR. Profiling relied on immunoSEQ multiplex PCR, and the TCRdb table lists in-frame clones only, not all of them. Of about 120,000 clones detected, about 76% appear once; the ten largest clones hold about 2%. Sequencing was done on a sample of PBMCs. These receptors all come from a middle-aged woman in good health and CMV-seronegative.

The rearrangement joins TRBV2 to TRBJ1-1, with D tentatively TRBD1 (6 bases). Germline V lookup: CDR1 SNHLY, CDR2 FYNNEI. V lost 9 bases to trimming and J lost 6 bases, with 20 bases between them. CDR3 length equals 14 residues. CDR3 nucleotide sequence: TGTGCCAGACGAGAAGGGGGGGCAGTGGCTGAAGCTTTCTTT. Protein: CARREGGAVAEAFF.

This clone was observed once. One junction end does not reproduce the germline sequence, and a read error may be involved. V and J are TRBV6-5 and TRBJ2-7, with TRBD2 identical over 8 bases. This CDR3 has 16 residues. Germline CDR1 is MNHEY and CDR2 is SVGAGI. CDR3 residues: CASSNSGRAVSNEQYF. The CDR3 nucleotides read TGTGCCAGCAGTAACTCCGGGAGGGCCGTTTCGAACGAGCAGTATTTC.

The chain combines TRBV5-8 with TRBJ1-4; D is ambiguous. Trimming removed 3 bases at V and 8 bases at J, with 14 bases between. CDR1 and CDR2 (germline): SGHTS, YDEGEE. The CDR3 totals 14 residues. The CDR3 loop is CASSSGIGSEKLFF. The CDR3 nucleotides read TGTGCCAGCAGCTCCGGGATTGGGAGCGAAAAACTGTTTTTT. Based on the CDR3 plus reference TRBV5-8 and TRBJ1-4, the full variable domain is EAGVTQSPTHLIKTRGQQATLRCSPISGHTSVYWYQQALGLGLQFLLWYDEGEERNRGNFPPRFSGRQFPNYSSELNVNALELEDSALYLCASSSGIGSEKLFFGSGTQLSVL.

The chain combines TRBV16 with TRBJ2-1, with a weak D call TRBD1 (5 bases). V lost 0 bases, J lost 9 bases, and 15 bases lay in between. Germline assignment: CDR1 KGHSY and CDR2 FQNENV. CDR3 length equals 15 residues. In DNA form, the CDR3 reads TGTGCCAGCAGCCAATCCCCAGGGCTGGTCGGTGAGCAGTTCTTC. Encoded protein: CASSQSPGLVGEQFF.

The chain has TRBV1 and TRBJ2-7; the DNA was not used to check the table's D call, TRBD2. TRBV1 is noted as a pseudogene. The CDR3 is 13 amino acids. The CDR3 nucleotides read TGCACCAGCAGCCTGGGAGGGATTTACGAGCAGTACTTC. This encodes CTSSLGGIYEQYF.